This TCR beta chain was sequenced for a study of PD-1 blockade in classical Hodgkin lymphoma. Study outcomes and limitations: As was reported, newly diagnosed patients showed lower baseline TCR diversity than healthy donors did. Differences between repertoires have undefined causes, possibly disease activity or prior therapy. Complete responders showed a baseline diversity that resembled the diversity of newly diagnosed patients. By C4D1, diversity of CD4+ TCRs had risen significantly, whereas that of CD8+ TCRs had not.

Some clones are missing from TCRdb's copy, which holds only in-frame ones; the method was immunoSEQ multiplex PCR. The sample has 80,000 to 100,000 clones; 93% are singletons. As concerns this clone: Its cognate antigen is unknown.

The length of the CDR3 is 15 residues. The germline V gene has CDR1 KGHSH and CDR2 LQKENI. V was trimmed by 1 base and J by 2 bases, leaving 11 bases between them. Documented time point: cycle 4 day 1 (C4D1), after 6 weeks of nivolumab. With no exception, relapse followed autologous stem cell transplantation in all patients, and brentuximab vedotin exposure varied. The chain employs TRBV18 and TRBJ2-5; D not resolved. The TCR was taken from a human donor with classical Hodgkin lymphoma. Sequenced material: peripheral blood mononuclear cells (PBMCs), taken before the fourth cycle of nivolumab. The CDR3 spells CASSPLTMRQETQYF. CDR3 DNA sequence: TGTGCCAGCTCACCACTCACCATGAGGCAAGAGACCCAGTACTTC.